This T cell receptor (beta chain) was found in a study of T-cell reconstitution after alpha-beta-depleted transplantation in children. V shed 6 bases and J 5 bases; nucleotides not matched to a gene: 16. Germline loops: CDR1 SNHLY, CDR2 FYNNEI. This CDR3 spans 17 amino acids. Preparation of the TCRbeta library involved a method that used unique molecular identifiers. TCRdb processed the PCR reads anew with MiXCR; each CDR3 protein has one entry. Of hundreds of thousands of distinct CDR3 sequences detected, about a tenth appear once; the ten largest clones hold about 9.5%. Sequenced material: PBMCs from the stem cell graft donor, taken from the stem cell graft. The chain links TRBV2 to TRBJ1-1; 9 nucleotides match TRBD1. This TCR came from a human donor who donated a stem cell graft to a child with SCID. CDR3 coding DNA: TGTGCCAGCAGCCCATTTGAAGGTCTGGGGACAGGGACTGAAGCTTTCTTT. This codes for CASSPFEGLGTGTEAFF.